This T cell receptor beta chain originates from a study of blood T cell repertoires in COVID-19. V was pared by 5 bases and J by 4 bases, with 15 bases between. The CDR3 runs to 15 residues. In germline, CDR1 is MNHEY, CDR2 SVGAGI. Authors' processing steps: The assay estimated nucleated cells by amplifying reference gene primers. The method was immunoSEQ multiplex PCR; TCRdb's version includes in-frame clones alone and lacks a portion of them. Clone size and the V and J calls come from that table; the DNA yielded D and trimming. In the table there are hundreds of thousands of clones, approximately 80% of which are singletons.

The receptor was derived from a woman between 35 and 50 years old with acute COVID-19. This chain uses TRBV6-5 with TRBJ1-5; D possibly corresponds to TRBD1 (6 bases). Sequencing input: PBMCs or T cells enriched from blood (not recorded which). The CDR3 reads CASSHEWTVNQPQHF. The CDR3, as DNA: TGTGCCAGCAGTCACGAATGGACAGTGAATCAGCCCCAGCATTTT.